The rows below give T cell receptor beta chains drawn from one sample of a study of shared clonotypes between healthy human individuals. Clones were sequenced by immunoSEQ multiplex PCR, and TCRdb holds only the in-frame ones, with some missing. The sample lists roughly 1.4 million clones, approximately 98.5% occurring once. Sequencing was performed on naive CD4+ T cells sorted from blood. The receptors here all came from a man younger than 45 in good health. The CDR3 runs from the conserved cysteine through the conserved F or W. Fields, in order: J gene, clone size, V gene, CDR3 length, D gene, CDR3 protein, CDR3 DNA. D genes are given only for firm matches. Clone size, where shown, is once, few, many, or a class for clones that have expanded.

TRBJ1-5 NA TRBV5-1 14 TRBD1 CASSPMTGDQPQHF TGCGCCAGCAGCCCGATGACAGGGGATCAGCCCCAGCATTTT
TRBJ2-7 NA TRBV4-1 15 TRBD1 CASSQAWDRGREQYF TGCGCCAGCAGCCAAGCTTGGGACAGGGGGCGCGAGCAGTACTTC
TRBJ1-5 NA TRBV5-6 15 TRBD1 CASSSGTARGRPQHF TGTGCCAGCAGCTCCGGGACAGCCAGGGGTCGGCCCCAGCATTTT
TRBJ1-5 NA TRBV7-9 15 NA CASSFGDYSNQPQHF TGTGCCAGCAGCTTCGGGGACTATAGCAATCAGCCCCAGCATTTT
TRBJ1-1 NA TRBV18 13 TRBD1 CASSGQANTEAFF TGTGCCAGCTCAGGACAGGCGAACACTGAAGCTTTCTTT
TRBJ2-1 once TRBV28 15 NA CASSHSLGWRGEQFF TGTGCCAGCAGTCACTCCCTGGGCTGGCGGGGTGAGCAGTTCTTC
TRBJ2-3 once TRBV5-5 15 TRBD2 CASNGGGTVTDTQYF TGTGCCAGCAACGGGGGGGGTACAGTCACAGATACGCAGTATTTT
TRBJ2-7 NA TRBV7-8 14 NA CASSLVEISYEQYF TGTGCCAGCAGCTTAGTTGAAATCTCCTACGAGCAGTACTTC
TRBJ2-7 NA TRBV28 16 NA CASAGPWGEVAYEQYF TGTGCCAGCGCAGGCCCGTGGGGGGAGGTTGCCTACGAGCAGTACTTC
TRBJ2-7 NA TRBV10-2 13 NA CASRDQDLYEQYF TGCGCCAGCAGGGACCAGGACCTCTACGAGCAGTACTTC
TRBJ1-1 NA TRBV19 13 NA CASSTIATGEAFF TGTGCCAGTAGTACGATCGCGACAGGCGAAGCTTTCTTT
TRBJ2-1 NA TRBV11-2 17 TRBD2 CASSPTVLAGVYNEQFF TGTGCCAGCAGCCCGACAGTACTAGCGGGCGTCTACAATGAGCAGTTCTTC
TRBJ2-7 NA TRBV7-2 13 NA CASSLRRGSEQYF TGTGCCAGCAGCCTCCGTCGGGGGAGCGAGCAGTACTTC
TRBJ2-1 NA TRBV18 12 NA CASSERGYEQFF TGTGCCAGCTCGGAAAGGGGCTATGAGCAGTTCTTC
TRBJ1-1 once TRBV28 14 TRBD1 CASGDSPPNTEAFF TGTGCCAGCGGGGACAGCCCGCCGAACACTGAAGCTTTCTTT
TRBJ2-1 NA TRBV6-6 16 TRBD2 CASSYGGRVSYNEQFF TGTGCCAGCAGTTACGGCGGGAGGGTCTCCTACAATGAGCAGTTCTTC
TRBJ1-3 NA TRBV9 15 NA CASSVGSDSGNTIYF TGTGCCAGCAGCGTAGGTTCCGACTCTGGAAACACCATATATTTT
TRBJ2-1 NA TRBV4-1 16 TRBD2 CASSHTPSGSKHEQFF TGCGCCAGCAGCCATACCCCTAGCGGGAGTAAGCATGAGCAGTTCTTC
TRBJ1-1 NA TRBV28 12 NA CASSLPGTEAFF TGTGCCAGCAGTTTACCAGGCACTGAAGCTTTCTTT
TRBJ2-3 NA TRBV28 15 NA CASSFQGGRTDTQYF TGTGCCAGCAGTTTCCAAGGGGGTAGAACAGATACGCAGTATTTT
TRBJ2-2 NA TRBV9 14 NA CASSVMGVSGELFF TGTGCCAGCAGCGTAATGGGGGTTTCCGGGGAGCTGTTTTTT
TRBJ2-5 NA TRBV5-1 14 NA CASSFGGIQETQYF TGCGCCAGCAGCTTTGGCGGGATCCAAGAGACCCAGTACTTC
TRBJ2-2 NA TRBV28 14 NA CASRTGENTGELFF TGTGCCAGCAGAACTGGAGAGAACACCGGGGAGCTGTTTTTT
TRBJ2-2 NA TRBV5-8 15 NA CASSLGQRSTGELFF TGTGCCAGCAGCTTGGGACAAAGGAGCACCGGGGAGCTGTTTTTT
TRBJ2-7 NA TRBV27 13 NA CASSRPDQYEQYF TGTGCCAGCAGTCGACCGGACCAGTACGAGCAGTACTTC
TRBJ2-6 NA TRBV10-3 17 NA CAISIGIVGSGANVLTF TGTGCCATTAGCATAGGGATTGTGGGGTCTGGGGCCAACGTCCTGACTTTC
TRBJ1-2 NA TRBV6-5 12 NA CASSWGGSGYTF TGTGCCAGCAGTTGGGGGGGTTCTGGCTACACCTTC
TRBJ2-7 NA TRBV15 17 TRBD2 CATSREISLAGVGEQYF TGTGCCACCAGCAGAGAAATTAGCTTAGCGGGAGTGGGTGAGCAGTACTTC
TRBJ1-2 NA TRBV9 13 TRBD1 CASSSGQNYGYTF TGTGCCAGCAGCTCGGGACAGAACTATGGCTACACCTTC
TRBJ1-4 NA TRBV28 14 NA CASSLLGGDEKLFF TGTGCCAGCAGTTTATTGGGGGGTGATGAAAAACTGTTTTTT
TRBJ2-1 NA TRBV4-2 14 NA CASSQPGESNEQFF TGTGCCAGCAGCCAACCGGGGGAGTCGAATGAGCAGTTCTTC
TRBJ2-7 NA TRBV11-2 15 NA CASSLGGRNYYEQYF TGTGCCAGCAGCTTAGGGGGGAGAAACTACTACGAGCAGTACTTC